Shown below are 14 T cell receptor beta chains from a single sample sequenced in a study of Ad26.COV2.S vaccination and SARS-CoV-2 variants. Libraries were prepared by immunoSEQ multiplex PCR; TCRdb keeps only in-frame clonotypes and omits some of them. This sample yields around 500,000 clones, of which 80% to 90% are seen a single time; 1.5% to 2% belongs to the top ten. This sample's treatment: about 20 received Ad26.COV2.S at low or high dose, single or two shots; about 5 received placebo; per-sample allocation not given. It was on day 63 after the first vaccine or placebo injection that samples were taken. The sequencing used peripheral blood, collected in a trial of Ad26.COV2.S vaccine versus placebo. These receptors were obtained from a person aged 18 to 65 who received the Ad26.COV2.S COVID-19 vaccine or a placebo.

The V gene is TRBV9, the J gene TRBJ2-7; possible D gene TRBD2, 5 bases. Germline V gene data show CDR1 as SGDLS and CDR2 as YYNGEE. This CDR3 is 14 amino acids long. Trimming shortened V by 0 bases and J by 3 bases, and 10 bases separated the two germline ends. CDR3 bases: TGTGCCAGCAGCGTAGGAGGGCGGTACTACGAGCAGTACTTC. Protein product: CASSVGGRYYEQYF.

The gene calls are TRBV20-1 and TRBJ1-2; possible D gene TRBD1, 5 bases. Germline V gene data show CDR1 as DFQATT and CDR2 as SNEGSKA (reference sequence). The CDR3 contains 12 residues. Trimming pared 3 bases from V and 5 bases from J, leaving 10 bases between. Here the CDR3 DNA reads TGCAGTGCTAGTCAGGGTTTTTATGGCTACACCTTC. Protein product: CSASQGFYGYTF.

V and J are TRBV7-9 and TRBJ2-3, with D possibly TRBD2 on 5 matching bases. The CDR3 is 14 residues long. CDR1 and CDR2 from the germline V gene are SEHNR and FQNEAQ (reference sequence). V lost 6 bases to trimming and J lost 6 bases, with 16 bases between them. CDR3 DNA sequence: TGTGCCAGCAGGCAGTCGTCTAGCATGGATACGCAGTATTTT. Translated, it gives CASRQSSSMDTQYF.

The chain has TRBV6-5 and TRBJ1-1; D may be TRBD1 (6 bases). V lost 6 bases to trimming and J lost 5 bases, with 10 bases between them. The CDR3 has 12 residues. CDR1 is MNHEY, CDR2 SVGAGI, per germline. CDR3 in amino acids: CASRKGGTEAFF. The CDR3 DNA is TGTGCCAGCAGGAAAGGGGGGACTGAAGCTTTCTTT.

CDR3 amino acids: CASSLDTISGTGGREKLFF. The CDR3 DNA follows: TGCGCCAGCAGCTTGGACACAATATCCGGGACAGGGGGCAGGGAAAAACTGTTTTTT. The chain has TRBV5-1 and TRBJ1-4; 12 nucleotides agree with TRBD1. The CDR3 runs to 19 residues. V lost 0 bases, J lost 8 bases, and 14 bases stayed unmatched. CDR1 and CDR2 from the germline V gene are SGHRS and YFSETQ.

This clone is a singleton in its sample. The genes are TRBV29-1 and TRBJ1-1, with 7 bases that match TRBD1. V dropped 7 bases and J dropped 0; count of bases not matched to a gene: 8. Germline CDR1 is SQVTM and CDR2 is ANQGSEA. There are 14 residues in the CDR3. CDR3 residues: CSGIGGVLNTEAFF. For the CDR3, the DNA is TGCAGCGGTATAGGGGGCGTTCTGAACACTGAAGCTTTCTTT.

The rearrangement joins TRBV10-2 to TRBJ2-3, with 10 bases lining up with TRBD2. The length of the CDR3 is 14 residues. Germline values: CDR1 WSHSY, CDR2 SAAADI. J lost 2 bases, V lost 8 bases, and 4 bases had no gene match. The CDR3 DNA reads as TGCGCCAGCCGACTAGCGGGCCCCACAGATACGCAGTATTTT. It translates to CASRLAGPTDTQYF.

The J gene is TRBJ2-2, the V gene TRBV7-2; D is unresolved. Per germline, CDR1 SGHTA and CDR2 FQGNSA. V was cut by 6 bases and J by 8 bases, with 16 bases left in between. The CDR3 runs 14 residues. The DNA of the CDR3 is TGTGCCAGCAGTTATGATATGGTGCCGGGGGAGCTGTTTTTT. Amino acid sequence: CASSYDMVPGELFF.

Only a few counts were recorded for this clone. V is TRBV6-5 and J is TRBJ1-1; D not resolved. Germline V lookup: CDR1 MNHEY, CDR2 SVGAGI. This CDR3 is 12 amino acids long. V shed 8 bases and J shed 4 bases, with 11 bases lying between them. CDR3 DNA sequence: TGTGCCAGCCGGTTAAGCAGCACTGAAGCTTTCTTT. It encodes CASRLSSTEAFF.

This chain connects TRBV10-3 to TRBJ2-2, with TRBD2 matching 10 bases. The CDR3 spans 14 residues. Germline loops: CDR1 ENHRY, CDR2 SYGVKD. V lost 11 bases, J lost 0 bases, and 3 bases stayed unmatched. In DNA, the CDR3 is TGTGCCGTTAGCGGGGGGTCGAACACCGGGGAGCTGTTTTTT. It encodes CAVSGGSNTGELFF.

The chain combines TRBV6-1 with TRBJ1-5; D remains unclear. Germline V gene sequence: CDR1 MNHNS, CDR2 SASEGT. The CDR3 spans 15 residues. The germline V and J ends were trimmed by 0 bases and 4 bases, with 10 bases remaining between them. In DNA, the CDR3 is TGTGCCAGCAGTGAAGCGGCGATGGGGAATCAGCCCCAGCATTTT. Translating gives CASSEAAMGNQPQHF.

J is TRBJ2-5 and V is TRBV2; the match to TRBD1 covers 9 bases. This CDR3 spans 15 amino acids. With V trimmed by 3 bases and J by 5 bases, 7 bases remained unmatched. The germline V gene encodes CDR1 SNHLY and CDR2 FYNNEI. The CDR3 DNA is TGTGCCAGCAGTGAGATAGGGACAGGGTCGGAGACCCAGTACTTC. It codes for CASSEIGTGSETQYF.

The chain recombines TRBV7-8 with TRBJ2-5; 11 bases are a match to TRBD2. J was trimmed by 1 base and V by 5 bases; bases with no gene match: 9. The CDR3 totals 17 residues. Per germline, CDR1 SGHVS and CDR2 FQNEAQ. CDR3 coding DNA: TGTGCCAGCAGCCTGACCCTAGCGGGAGGATTCCAAGAGACCCAGTACTTC. This translates into CASSLTLAGGFQETQYF.

This chain uses TRBV7-8 with TRBJ2-1; maybe TRBD2 (5 bases). Trimming stripped 5 bases from V and 10 bases from J, with 15 bases between. This CDR3 is built from 13 residues. Germline values: CDR1 SGHVS, CDR2 FQNEAQ. CDR3 coding DNA: TGTGCCAGCAGCCTTACTGAGGGTAGGGAGCAGTTCTTC. Translating gives CASSLTEGREQFF.